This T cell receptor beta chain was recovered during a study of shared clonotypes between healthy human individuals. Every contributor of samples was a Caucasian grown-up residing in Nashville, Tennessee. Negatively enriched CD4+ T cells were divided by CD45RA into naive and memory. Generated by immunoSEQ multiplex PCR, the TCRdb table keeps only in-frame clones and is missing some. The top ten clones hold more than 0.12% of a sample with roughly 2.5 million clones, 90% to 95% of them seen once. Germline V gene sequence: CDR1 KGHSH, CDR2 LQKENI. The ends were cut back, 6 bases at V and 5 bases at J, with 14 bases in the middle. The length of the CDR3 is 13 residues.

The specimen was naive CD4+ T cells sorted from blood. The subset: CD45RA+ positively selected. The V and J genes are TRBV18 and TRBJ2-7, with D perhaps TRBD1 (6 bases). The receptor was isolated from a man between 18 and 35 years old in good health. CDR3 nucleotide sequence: TGTGCCAGCTCCACCCAGACAGGAAACGAGCAGTACTTC. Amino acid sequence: CASSTQTGNEQYF.